These T cell receptor beta chains were read from a single sample in a study of CD4 T cells in relation to SARS-CoV-2 and coronaviruses. For these receptors, no antigen is known. The method was immunoSEQ multiplex PCR; TCRdb's version includes in-frame clones alone and lacks a portion of them. The sample includes about 19,000 clones, around four fifths seen only once; the top ten take approximately 23%. The specimen was CD4+ T cells from PBMCs, cultured in vitro. All receptors derive from a human donor in good health. Each CDR3 is given with its conserved first and last residue. The D gene is left open where the match is weak.

j_call d_call v_call cdr3_aa cdr3_nt
TRBJ2-2 - TRBV5-1 CASSQGDGLNTGELFF TGCGCCAGCAGCCAAGGTGACGGATTGAACACCGGGGAGCTGTTTTTT
TRBJ2-1 TRBD2 TRBV19 CASSWGSGALNEQFF TGTGCCAGTAGTTGGGGTAGCGGGGCCCTAAATGAGCAGTTCTTC
TRBJ2-1 - TRBV2 CASMAGRGSYNEQFF TGTGCCAGCATGGCGGGGCGAGGTTCCTACAATGAGCAGTTCTTC
TRBJ1-4 - TRBV11-2 CASSPRGYEKLFF TGTGCCAGCAGCCCCCGCGGGTATGAAAAACTGTTTTTT
TRBJ1-4 - TRBV21-1 CASSKGRYYEKLFF TGTGCCAGCAGCAAAGGGCGGTATTATGAAAAACTGTTTTTT
TRBJ1-5 TRBD1 TRBV7-2 CASSSGQGGSNQPQHF TGTGCCAGCAGCTCAGGACAGGGGGGTAGCAATCAGCCCCAGCATTTT
TRBJ2-3 - TRBV7-3 CASSNSLTDTQYF TGTGCCAGCAGCAATTCCCTCACAGATACGCAGTATTTT
TRBJ2-2 - TRBV6-5 CASSYVGGPAGELFF TGTGCCAGCAGTTACGTCGGGGGGCCCGCCGGGGAGCTGTTTTTT
TRBJ2-3 TRBD2 TRBV5-1 CASSQNSGRVTDTQYF TGCGCCAGCAGCCAGAATAGCGGGAGGGTCACAGATACGCAGTATTTT
TRBJ2-7 - TRBV7-2 CASSPRSYDEQYF TGTGCCAGCAGCCCAAGGAGTTACGACGAGCAGTACTTC
TRBJ2-3 - TRBV3-1/TRBV3-2 CASSQDVGTQYF TGTGCCAGCAGCCAAGATGTGGGTACGCAGTATTTT
TRBJ2-2 - TRBV4-1 CASSQRTGPNTGELFF TGCGCCAGCAGCCAAAGGACGGGGCCAAACACCGGGGAGCTGTTTTTT
TRBJ1-5 - TRBV7-2 CASSFGQYQPQHF TGTGCCAGCAGCTTCGGACAGTATCAGCCCCAGCATTTT